The T cell receptor (beta chain) described here comes from a study of technical replicates of blood from a handful of donors. The germline V gene has CDR1 GTSNPN and CDR2 SVGIG (reference sequence). V was trimmed by 5 bases and J by 5 bases, leaving 18 bases between them. The CDR3 loop spans 14 amino acids. TCRdb's copy holds only in-frame clones and misses some; the assay was immunoSEQ multiplex PCR. Among about 97,000 clones listed, approximately 96% were seen once. The chain combines TRBV30 with TRBJ2-5, with a weak D call TRBD2 (6 bases). The receptor comes from a human donor in good health. The sequenced sample consisted of T cells isolated from PBMCs. DNA for the CDR3: TGTGCCTGGGAAGAGGAGGGGCTGGCGGAGACCCAGTACTTC. This codes for CAWEEEGLAETQYF.